The 27 T cell receptor beta chains below were found in one sample sequenced in a study of cytomegalovirus exposure and HLA in healthy donors. Primers included in the PCR were 60 Vbeta and 13 Jbeta primers. Method: immunoSEQ multiplex PCR; TCRdb's copy keeps in-frame clones and lacks some. The table records around 67,000 clones, about four fifths of them present only once. The sequencing sample was made of PBMCs. The receptors shown here come from a man between 18 and 29 years old in good health and CMV-seropositive.

The genes are TRBV27 and TRBJ2-7; no clear D. Per the germline V gene, CDR1 is MNHEY and CDR2 is SMNVEV (reference sequence). V was cut by 2 bases and J by 1 base, with 6 bases left in between. CDR3 length: 13 residues. The CDR3 DNA sequence: TGTGCCAGCAGTTTAGGCGGTTCCTACGAGCAGTACTTC. Protein sequence: CASSLGGSYEQYF.

CDR3 region: CASSREGGTDTQYF. The CDR3 DNA reads TGTGCCAGTTCTCGAGAGGGGGGCACAGATACGCAGTATTTT. This chain connects TRBV6-4 to TRBJ2-3; perhaps TRBD1 as D (6 bases). This CDR3 contains 14 residues. Trimming took 9 bases from V and 1 from J, leaving 14 bases between them. CDR1 is MRHNA, CDR2 SNTAGT, per germline.

This rearrangement joins TRBV7-2 to TRBJ2-3; D might be TRBD2 (6 bases). Trimming took off 5 bases at V and 2 bases at J, with 11 bases between the two ends. Germline-derived CDR1 and CDR2 are SGHTA and FQGNSA. The CDR3 runs 14 residues. The DNA of the CDR3 is TGTGCCAGCAGCCAGGGACTTATCACAGATACGCAGTATTTT. Translating it yields CASSQGLITDTQYF.

The rearrangement links TRBV6-1 to TRBJ1-2; 8 bases line up with TRBD1. With V trimmed by 7 bases and J by 7 bases, 5 bases remained unmatched. Germline V CDR1 and CDR2: MNHNS, SASEGT. The CDR3 sequence is 12 residues long. In DNA, the CDR3 is TGTGCCAGCAACGGACAGGGCGGTGGCTACACCTTC. Translation: CASNGQGGGYTF.

The CDR3 region is CASTIQGRTEAFF. The CDR3 coding sequence is TGTGCCAGCACCATACAGGGGCGGACTGAAGCTTTCTTT. The J gene is TRBJ1-1, the V gene TRBV6-5, with 7 positions matching TRBD1. The J segment lost 5 bases and the V segment lost 7 bases, leaving 7 bases of the junction unmatched. The CDR3 runs 13 residues. Germline values: CDR1 MNHEY, CDR2 SVGAGI.

The rearrangement joins TRBV10-3 to TRBJ1-2; 9 bases are a match to TRBD1. CDR1 ENHRY and CDR2 SYGVKD come from the germline V gene. This CDR3 contains 14 residues. The ends lost 9 bases at V and 4 bases at J; junction bases unmatched: 9. The CDR3 here is CAITGGAEAYGYTF. The CDR3 coding sequence is TGTGCCATTACAGGGGGCGCCGAAGCCTATGGCTACACCTTC.

The chain links TRBV11-2 to TRBJ1-1; 10 bases fit TRBD1. Losses at the gene ends were 1 base for V and 1 base for J; bases not matched to a gene: 3. Per germline, CDR1 SGHAT and CDR2 FQNNGV. The CDR3 length is 16 residues. As DNA, the CDR3 is TGTGCCAGCAGCTTAGGGACAGGGGGGAGGAACACTGAAGCTTTCTTT. It encodes CASSLGTGGRNTEAFF.

The chain is built from TRBV7-2 and TRBJ1-2; tentative D call: TRBD1 (5 bases). Trimming cost V 5 bases and J 7 bases, with 14 bases left between them. CDR1 is SGHTA, CDR2 FQGNSA, per germline. This CDR3 is 13 amino acids long. Here the CDR3 DNA reads TGTGCCAGCAGCCCGGGGGGGGTGGGTGGCTACACCTTC. Translating gives CASSPGGVGGYTF.

This clone was counted a few times. V is TRBV5-4 and J is TRBJ1-2; D is unclear. This CDR3 comprises 12 residues. The V gene lost 3 bases and the J gene lost 4 bases, with 7 bases spanning the gap. Germline V CDR1 and CDR2: SGHNT, YYREEE (reference sequence). The CDR3 loop is CASSSQIYGYTF. CDR3 in DNA: TGTGCCAGCAGCTCGCAGATCTATGGCTACACCTTC.

The V and J genes are TRBV4-1 and TRBJ2-5, with D unclear. The CDR3 loop spans 14 amino acids. The V gene's germline CDR1 is MGHRA and CDR2 YSYEKL. The ends were cut back, 0 bases at V and 1 base at J, with 6 bases in the middle. For the CDR3, the DNA is TGCGCCAGCAGCCAAGATAACAGCCAAGAGACCCAGTACTTC. Amino acids: CASSQDNSQETQYF.

The chain has TRBV7-6 and TRBJ2-1, with 9 bases aligning to TRBD2. With V trimmed by 4 bases and J by 6 bases, 7 bases remained unmatched. Germline loops: CDR1 SGHVS, CDR2 FNYEAQ. The length of the CDR3 is 15 residues. The CDR3 coding sequence is TGTGCCAGCAGCTCAAGCGGGGGGTTCGGCAATGAGCAGTTCTTC. Protein sequence: CASSSSGGFGNEQFF.

CDR3 bases: TGTGCCAGCAGTGGGCAGGGGAAGGCAGATACGCAGTATTTT. Encoded protein: CASSGQGKADTQYF. This chain connects TRBV2 to TRBJ2-3, with a possible D match to TRBD1 (6 bases). Germline values: CDR1 SNHLY, CDR2 FYNNEI. V lost 4 bases and J lost 4, with 12 bases in between. The CDR3 spans 14 residues.

This chain links TRBV28 with TRBJ2-7; D call uncertain. Germline-derived CDR1 and CDR2 are MDHEN and SYDVKM. V shed 1 base and J shed 2 bases, with 9 bases lying between them. This CDR3 comprises 14 residues. This chain's CDR3 is CASSLLGSPYEQYF. For the CDR3, the DNA is TGTGCCAGCAGTTTATTGGGCAGCCCCTACGAGCAGTACTTC.

This chain uses TRBV9 with TRBJ2-5; 8 bases line up with TRBD2. Germline trimming cut 6 bases from V and 1 base from J; bases unmatched to any gene: 5. The length of the CDR3 is 14 residues. Germline CDR1 is SGDLS and CDR2 is YYNGEE. This CDR3 reads CASKPGGSQETQYF. DNA for the CDR3: TGTGCCAGCAAACCGGGGGGGAGCCAAGAGACCCAGTACTTC.

The sample holds a few counts of this clone. This chain uses TRBV30 with TRBJ1-4; no reliable D call. Trimming shortened V by 4 bases and J by 5 bases, and 11 bases separated the two germline ends. This CDR3 has 13 residues. Germline V gene lookup returns CDR1 GTSNPN and CDR2 SVGIG (reference sequence). In nucleotides, the CDR3 is TGTGCCTGGAAGGATAGAGGGAATGAAAAACTGTTTTTT. Translation gives CAWKDRGNEKLFF. Full variable domain (rest looked up from reference TRBV30 and TRBJ1-4): SQTIHQWPATLVQPVGSPLSLECTVEGTSNPNLYWYRQAAGRGLQLLFYSVGIGQISSEVPQNLSASRPQDRQFILSSKKLLLSDSGFYLCAWKDRGNEKLFFGSGTQLSVL.

This clone has just a few counts. This chain links TRBV6-1 with TRBJ1-4; TRBD1 matches 10 bases. Germline CDR1 MNHNS, CDR2 SASEGT. After removal of 4 bases from V and 4 bases from J, the junction contained 3 bases not matched to a gene. CDR3 length: 15 amino acids. CDR3 nucleotides: TGTGCCAGCAGTGTCGGACAGGGGGGTAATGAAAAACTGTTTTTT. Encoded protein: CASSVGQGGNEKLFF.

The V and J genes are TRBV30 and TRBJ1-2; D is unclear. V lost 0 bases, J lost 4 bases, and 6 bases lay in between. The CDR3 totals 12 residues. Germline CDR1 GTSNPN, CDR2 SVGIG (reference sequence). This CDR3 reads CAWSVQAYGYTF. The CDR3 DNA follows: TGTGCCTGGAGTGTTCAGGCCTATGGCTACACCTTC.

The CDR3 sequence: CASSLEAGAGEQYF. The CDR3 DNA follows: TGTGCCAGCAGCTTAGAAGCGGGAGCGGGCGAGCAGTACTTC. The chain couples TRBV7-2 to TRBJ2-7; 8 bases fit TRBD2. Germline CDR1 reads SGHTA; CDR2 reads FQGNSA. The trim removed 1 base at V and 6 bases at J, leaving 5 bases unmatched. CDR3 size: 14 residues.

The rearrangement links TRBV30 to TRBJ2-5; no clear D gene. The CDR3 is 12 residues long. Per germline, CDR1 GTSNPN and CDR2 SVGIG (reference sequence). V gave up 3 bases and J gave up 1 base, with 6 bases separating them. CDR3 nucleotide sequence: TGTGCCTGGAGCCAACTCCAAGAGACCCAGTACTTC. It translates to CAWSQLQETQYF. Based on the CDR3 plus reference TRBV30 and TRBJ2-5, the full variable domain is SQTIHQWPATLVQPVGSPLSLECTVEGTSNPNLYWYRQAAGRGLQLLFYSVGIGQISSEVPQNLSASRPQDRQFILSSKKLLLSDSGFYLCAWSQLQETQYFGPGTRLLVL.

The V call is TRBV30, the J call TRBJ2-3; 9 bases are shared with TRBD1. The V gene's germline CDR1 is GTSNPN and CDR2 SVGIG (reference sequence). The CDR3 has 15 amino acids. V trimming: 5 bases; J trimming: 0 bases; junction bases outside the gene matches: 6. The CDR3 DNA is TGTGCCTGGGGTCCGGGACAGGGTAGCACAGATACGCAGTATTTT. It specifies CAWGPGQGSTDTQYF. Together with reference TRBV30 and TRBJ2-3, the CDR3 gives the full variable domain: SQTIHQWPATLVQPVGSPLSLECTVEGTSNPNLYWYRQAAGRGLQLLFYSVGIGQISSEVPQNLSASRPQDRQFILSSKKLLLSDSGFYLCAWGPGQGSTDTQYFGPGTRLTVL.

This clone was counted a single time. The chain joins TRBV11-2 to TRBJ2-5; weak D call: TRBD2 (6 bases). Germline V gene sequence: CDR1 SGHAT, CDR2 FQNNGV. The CDR3 loop spans 14 amino acids. V was shortened by 2 bases and J by 2 bases, with 9 bases between the two germline ends. In DNA form, the CDR3 reads TGTGCCAGCAGCTTAAGGAGGGGACAAGAGACCCAGTACTTC. Translation gives CASSLRRGQETQYF.

In its sample, this clone was seen a few times. The chain has TRBV4-1 and TRBJ1-5; possible D gene TRBD1, 6 bases. Germline-derived CDR1 and CDR2 are MGHRA and YSYEKL. The V end lost 5 bases, the J end lost 3 bases, and 11 bases lay between the germline ends. The CDR3 spans 14 residues. The CDR3 is CASSFRQANQPQHF. The CDR3 nucleotides read TGCGCCAGCAGCTTTCGACAGGCCAATCAGCCCCAGCATTTT.

V and J are TRBV20-1 and TRBJ2-7; weak D call: TRBD2 (6 bases). The germline V and J ends were trimmed by 3 bases and 4 bases, with 7 bases remaining between them. Per germline, CDR1 DFQATT and CDR2 SNEGSKA (reference sequence). This CDR3 spans 11 amino acids. In nucleotides, the CDR3 is TGCAGTGCTAGCGGGGGATACGAGCAGTACTTC. It yields the protein CSASGGYEQYF.

The rearrangement uses TRBV7-8 and TRBJ2-2; 11 bases fit TRBD2. Trimming at V came to 10 bases and at J to 6 bases, leaving 4 bases not matched to a gene. The CDR3 consists of 13 residues. The germline CDR1 and CDR2 sequences are SGHVS and FQNEAQ. The CDR3 reads CAILAGVPGELFF. CDR3 nucleotides: TGTGCCATACTAGCGGGAGTTCCCGGGGAGCTGTTTTTT.

The chain has TRBV10-1 and TRBJ2-1; D is perhaps TRBD2 (5 bases). V was pared by 5 bases and J by 10 bases, with 15 bases between. This CDR3 has 13 amino acids. In germline, CDR1 is WNHNN, CDR2 SYGVQD (reference sequence). CDR3 amino acids: CASSHLLVSEQFF. In nucleotides, the CDR3 is TGCGCCAGCAGTCATCTACTAGTCAGCGAGCAGTTCTTC.

The chain carries TRBV5-1 and TRBJ2-7; maybe TRBD2 (5 bases). The CDR3 contains 14 residues. Germline values: CDR1 SGHRS, CDR2 YFSETQ. V was cut by 0 bases and J by 2 bases, with 9 bases left in between. CDR3 amino acids: CASSLVPGTYEQYF. CDR3 sequence (DNA): TGCGCCAGCAGCTTGGTTCCCGGGACCTACGAGCAGTACTTC.

This chain links TRBV9 with TRBJ2-7; D remains unclear. CDR1 and CDR2 (germline): SGDLS, YYNGEE. The CDR3 spans 14 residues. V was clipped by 2 bases and J by 0 bases, with 9 bases between them. This CDR3 is CASSVGSSSYEQYF. For the CDR3, the DNA is TGTGCCAGCAGCGTCGGTTCAAGCTCCTACGAGCAGTACTTC.